The clone carrying this T cell receptor beta chain was observed a handful of times. What it recognizes is unknown. Produced via immunoSEQ multiplex PCR; TCRdb's table is partial and in-frame only. The table includes tens of thousands of clones, approximately 76% detected once. This sample is part of a study of a mutant IDH1 vaccine in newly diagnosed glioma. Study-wide background: Across weeks 1, 3, 5, 7, 11, 15, 19 and 23, patients received a vaccination each time, eight in all. First vaccine doses came 4-6 weeks after radiotherapy alone, or with temozolomide cycles. Standard pretreatment was either radiotherapy, temozolomide, or, for most, radiochemotherapy with temozolomide.

The time point denotes: week 23, last vaccination. One vaccine dose held 300 ug of mutant IDH1 20-mer peptide and came with topical imiquimod. Donors had new WHO grade 3 or 4 IDH1-mutant, ATRX-lost astrocytomas. Germline V gene data show CDR1 as SGDLS and CDR2 as YYNGEE. The V and J ends lost 2 bases and 1 base respectively, with 12 bases between them. The CDR3 runs 16 residues. This material consisted of PBMCs, taken from a glioma patient whose treatment included an IDH1 peptide vaccine. The V call is TRBV9, the J call TRBJ2-2; D is tentatively TRBD1 or TRBD2 (6 bases each). This receptor was identified in a man aged 45-65 years with glioma. CDR3 residues: CASSVGLGQNTGELFF. For the CDR3, the DNA is TGTGCCAGCAGCGTGGGACTGGGACAGAACACCGGGGAGCTGTTTTTT.